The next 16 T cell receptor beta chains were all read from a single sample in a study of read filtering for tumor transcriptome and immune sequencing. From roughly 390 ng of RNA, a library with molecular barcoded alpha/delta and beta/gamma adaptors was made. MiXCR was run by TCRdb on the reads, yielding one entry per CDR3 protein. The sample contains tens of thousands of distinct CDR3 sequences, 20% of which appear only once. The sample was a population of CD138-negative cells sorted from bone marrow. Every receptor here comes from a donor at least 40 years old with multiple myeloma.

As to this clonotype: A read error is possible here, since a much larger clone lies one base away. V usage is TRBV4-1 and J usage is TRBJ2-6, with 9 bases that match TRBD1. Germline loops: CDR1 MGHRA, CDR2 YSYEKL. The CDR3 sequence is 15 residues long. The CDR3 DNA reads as TGCGCCAGCAGCCATCGGGACAGGGTGGCCAGCGTCCTGACTTTC. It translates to CASSHRDRVASVLTF.

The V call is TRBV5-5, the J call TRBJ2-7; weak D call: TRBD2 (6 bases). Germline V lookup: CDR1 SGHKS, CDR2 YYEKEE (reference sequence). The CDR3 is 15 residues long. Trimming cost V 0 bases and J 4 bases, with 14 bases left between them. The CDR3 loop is CASSLGPGTQYEQYF. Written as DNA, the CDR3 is TGTGCCAGCAGCTTGGGACCCGGGACTCAATACGAGCAGTACTTC.

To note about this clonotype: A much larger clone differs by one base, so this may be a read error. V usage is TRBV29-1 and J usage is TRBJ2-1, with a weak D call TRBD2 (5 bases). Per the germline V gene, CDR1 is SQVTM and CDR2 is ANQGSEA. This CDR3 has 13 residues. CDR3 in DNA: TGCAGCGTTGTTCAGCGGTGGGCCAATGGGCAGTTCTTC. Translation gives CSVVQRWANGQFF.

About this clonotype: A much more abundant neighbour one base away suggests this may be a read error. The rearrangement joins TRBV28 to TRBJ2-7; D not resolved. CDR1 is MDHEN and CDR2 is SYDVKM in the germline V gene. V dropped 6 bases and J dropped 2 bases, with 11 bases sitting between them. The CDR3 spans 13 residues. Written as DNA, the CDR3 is TGTGCCAGCAGCCCCGGCCCTACCTACGAGCAGTACTTC. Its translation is CASSPGPTYEQYF.

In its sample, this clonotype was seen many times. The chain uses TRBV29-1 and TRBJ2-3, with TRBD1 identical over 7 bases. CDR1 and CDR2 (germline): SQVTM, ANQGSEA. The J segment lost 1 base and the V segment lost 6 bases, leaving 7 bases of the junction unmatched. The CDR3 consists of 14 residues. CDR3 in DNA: TGCAGCGTCGTGACAGGGCTAGGCACAGATACGCAGTATTTT. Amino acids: CSVVTGLGTDTQYF.

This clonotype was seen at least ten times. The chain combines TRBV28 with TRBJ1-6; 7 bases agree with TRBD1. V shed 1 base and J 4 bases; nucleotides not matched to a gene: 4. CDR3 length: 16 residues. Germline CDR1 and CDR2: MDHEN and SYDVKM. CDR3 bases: TGTGCCAGCAGTTTATTAACGGGACAGTATAATTCACCCCTCCACTTT. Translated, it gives CASSLLTGQYNSPLHF.

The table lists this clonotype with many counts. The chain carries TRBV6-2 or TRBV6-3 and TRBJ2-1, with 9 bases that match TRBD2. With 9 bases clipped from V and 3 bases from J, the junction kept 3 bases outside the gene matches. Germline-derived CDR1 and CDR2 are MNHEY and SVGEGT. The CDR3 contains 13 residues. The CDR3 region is CASTAGGYNEQFF. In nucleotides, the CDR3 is TGTGCCAGTACAGCGGGAGGCTACAATGAGCAGTTCTTC.

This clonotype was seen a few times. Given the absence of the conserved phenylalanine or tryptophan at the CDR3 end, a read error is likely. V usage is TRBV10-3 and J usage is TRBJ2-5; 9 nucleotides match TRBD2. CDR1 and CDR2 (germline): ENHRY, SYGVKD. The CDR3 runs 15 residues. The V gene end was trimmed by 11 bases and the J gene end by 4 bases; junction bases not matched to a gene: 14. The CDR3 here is CASEEPSGIGETQYL. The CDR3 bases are TGTGCCTCCGAGGAGCCTAGCGGGATCGGAGAGACCCAGTACCTC.

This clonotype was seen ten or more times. As DNA, the CDR3 is TGTGCCAGCAGTAGACTAGCGGAACTCTTTAGCACAGATACGCAGTATTTT. This encodes CASSRLAELFSTDTQYF. The V gene is TRBV27, the J gene TRBJ2-3; 9 bases map to TRBD2. The trim removed 5 bases at V and 0 bases at J, leaving 9 bases unmatched. Germline-derived CDR1 and CDR2 are MNHEY and SMNVEV (reference sequence). This CDR3 has 17 amino acids.

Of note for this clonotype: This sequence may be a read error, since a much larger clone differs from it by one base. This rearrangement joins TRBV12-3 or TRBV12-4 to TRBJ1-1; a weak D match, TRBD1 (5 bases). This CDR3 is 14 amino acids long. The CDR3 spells CASGFGGLRTEAFF. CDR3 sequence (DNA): TGTGCCAGCGGTTTCGGGGGATTGAGGACTGAAGCTTTCTTT.

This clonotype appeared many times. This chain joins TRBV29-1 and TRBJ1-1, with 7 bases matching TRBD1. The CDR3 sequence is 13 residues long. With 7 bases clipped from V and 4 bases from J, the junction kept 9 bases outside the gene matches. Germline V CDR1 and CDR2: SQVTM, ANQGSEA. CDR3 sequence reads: CSAKGAGFTEAFF. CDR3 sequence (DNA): TGCAGCGCAAAGGGGGCAGGGTTCACTGAAGCTTTCTTT. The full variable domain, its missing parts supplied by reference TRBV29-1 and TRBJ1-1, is SAVISQKPSRDICQRGTSLTIQCQVDSQVTMMFWYRQQPGQSLTLIATANQGSEATYESGFVIDKFPISRPNLTFSTLTVSNMSPEDSSIYLCSAKGAGFTEAFFGQGTRLTVV.

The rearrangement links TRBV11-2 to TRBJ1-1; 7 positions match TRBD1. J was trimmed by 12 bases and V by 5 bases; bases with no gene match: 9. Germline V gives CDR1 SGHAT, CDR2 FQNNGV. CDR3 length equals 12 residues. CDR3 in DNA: TGTGCCAGCAGCCCCAGGGGGGTCGAGACTTTCTTT. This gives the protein CASSPRGVETFF.

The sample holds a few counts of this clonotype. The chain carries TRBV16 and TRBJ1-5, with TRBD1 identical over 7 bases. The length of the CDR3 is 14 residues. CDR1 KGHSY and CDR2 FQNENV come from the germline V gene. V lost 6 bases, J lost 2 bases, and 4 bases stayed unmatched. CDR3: CASSQGVGNQPQHF. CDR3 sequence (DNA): TGTGCCAGCAGTCAGGGGGTGGGCAATCAGCCCCAGCATTTT.

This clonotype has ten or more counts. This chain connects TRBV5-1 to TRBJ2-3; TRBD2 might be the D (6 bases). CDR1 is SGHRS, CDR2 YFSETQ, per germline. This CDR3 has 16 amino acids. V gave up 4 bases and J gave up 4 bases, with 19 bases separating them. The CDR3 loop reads CASSATGGLLADTQYF. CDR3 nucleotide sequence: TGCGCCAGCAGCGCAACCGGAGGGCTCTTGGCAGATACGCAGTATTTT.

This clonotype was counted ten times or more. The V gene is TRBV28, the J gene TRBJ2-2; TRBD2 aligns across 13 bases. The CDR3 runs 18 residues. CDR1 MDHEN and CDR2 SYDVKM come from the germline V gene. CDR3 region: CGTLGGTSGVRRSGELFF. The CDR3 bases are TGTGGTACCCTCGGGGGGACTAGCGGGGTGAGGCGGTCCGGGGAGCTGTTTTTT.

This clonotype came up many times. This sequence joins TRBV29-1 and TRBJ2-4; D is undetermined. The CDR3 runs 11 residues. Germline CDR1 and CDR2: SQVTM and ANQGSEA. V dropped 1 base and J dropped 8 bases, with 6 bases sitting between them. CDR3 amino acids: CSVEAQHIQYF. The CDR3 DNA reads TGCAGCGTTGAAGCCCAGCACATTCAGTACTTC. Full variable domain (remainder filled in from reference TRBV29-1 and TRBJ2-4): SAVISQKPSRDICQRGTSLTIQCQVDSQVTMMFWYRQQPGQSLTLIATANQGSEATYESGFVIDKFPISRPNLTFSTLTVSNMSPEDSSIYLCSVEAQHIQYFGAGTRLSVL.